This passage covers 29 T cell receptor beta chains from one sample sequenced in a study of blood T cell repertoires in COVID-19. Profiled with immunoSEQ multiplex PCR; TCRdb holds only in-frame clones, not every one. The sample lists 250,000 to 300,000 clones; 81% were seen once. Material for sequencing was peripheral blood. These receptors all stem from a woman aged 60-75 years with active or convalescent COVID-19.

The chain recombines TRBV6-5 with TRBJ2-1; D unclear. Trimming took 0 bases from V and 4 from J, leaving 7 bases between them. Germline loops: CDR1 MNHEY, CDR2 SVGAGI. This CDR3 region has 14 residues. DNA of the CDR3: TGTGCCAGCAGTTACTCAGAGCCTTACAATGAGCAGTTCTTC. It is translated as CASSYSEPYNEQFF.

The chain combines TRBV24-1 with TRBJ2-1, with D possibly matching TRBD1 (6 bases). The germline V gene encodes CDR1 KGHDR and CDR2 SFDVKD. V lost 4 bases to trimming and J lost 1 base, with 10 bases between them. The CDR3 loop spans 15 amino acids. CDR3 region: CATSETQGSYNEQFF. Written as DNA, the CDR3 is TGTGCCACCAGTGAGACGCAGGGGTCCTACAATGAGCAGTTCTTC.

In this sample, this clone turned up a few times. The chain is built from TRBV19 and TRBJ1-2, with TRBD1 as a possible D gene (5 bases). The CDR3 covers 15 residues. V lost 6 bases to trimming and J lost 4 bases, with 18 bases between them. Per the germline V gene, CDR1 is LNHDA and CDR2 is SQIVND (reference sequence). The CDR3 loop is CASSMGGEQPYGYTF. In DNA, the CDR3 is TGTGCCAGTAGCATGGGGGGGGAACAGCCCTATGGCTACACCTTC.

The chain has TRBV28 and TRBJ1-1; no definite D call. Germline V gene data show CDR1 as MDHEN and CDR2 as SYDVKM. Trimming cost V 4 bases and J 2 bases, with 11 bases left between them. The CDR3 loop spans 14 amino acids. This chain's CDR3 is CASSWAGDNTEAFF. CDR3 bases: TGTGCCAGCAGTTGGGCAGGCGATAACACTGAAGCTTTCTTT. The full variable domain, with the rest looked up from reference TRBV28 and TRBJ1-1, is DVKVTQSSRYLVKRTGEKVFLECVQDMDHENMFWYRQDPGLGLRLIYFSYDVKMKEKGDIPEGYSVSREKKERFSLILESASTNQTSMYLCASSWAGDNTEAFFGQGTRLTVV.

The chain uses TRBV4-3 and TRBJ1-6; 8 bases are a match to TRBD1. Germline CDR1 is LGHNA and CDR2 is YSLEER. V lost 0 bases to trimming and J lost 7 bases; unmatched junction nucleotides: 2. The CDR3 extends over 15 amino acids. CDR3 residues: CASSQDRTGNSPLHF. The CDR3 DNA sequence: TGCGCCAGCAGCCAAGATAGGACAGGGAATTCACCCCTCCACTTT.

CDR3 sequence reads: CASRTQETQYF. The CDR3 DNA follows: TGTGCCAGCAGGACTCAAGAGACCCAGTACTTC. The chain joins TRBV28 to TRBJ2-5; D is undetermined. V lost 6 bases, J lost 2 bases, and 4 bases lay in between. The CDR3 length is 11 residues. Germline CDR1 is MDHEN and CDR2 is SYDVKM.

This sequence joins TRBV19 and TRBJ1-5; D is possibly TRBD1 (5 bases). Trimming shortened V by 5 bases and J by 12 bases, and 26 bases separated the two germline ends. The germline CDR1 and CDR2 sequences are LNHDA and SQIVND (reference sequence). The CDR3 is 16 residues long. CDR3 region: CASSVVGSQGHGSQHF. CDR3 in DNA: TGTGCCAGTAGTGTCGTAGGGTCGCAGGGTCACGGGAGCCAGCATTTT.

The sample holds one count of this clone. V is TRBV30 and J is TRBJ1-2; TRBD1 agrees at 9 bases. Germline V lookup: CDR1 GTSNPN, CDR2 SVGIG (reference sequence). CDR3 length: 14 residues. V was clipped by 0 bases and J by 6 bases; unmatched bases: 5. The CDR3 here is CAWSVTGGADGYTF. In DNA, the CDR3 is TGTGCCTGGAGTGTAACAGGGGGCGCGGATGGCTACACCTTC.

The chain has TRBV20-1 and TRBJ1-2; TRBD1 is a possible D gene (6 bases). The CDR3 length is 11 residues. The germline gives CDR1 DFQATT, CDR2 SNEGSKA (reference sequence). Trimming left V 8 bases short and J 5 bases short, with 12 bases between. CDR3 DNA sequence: TGCAGTACGGACAGCACATATGGCTACACCTTC. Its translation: CSTDSTYGYTF.

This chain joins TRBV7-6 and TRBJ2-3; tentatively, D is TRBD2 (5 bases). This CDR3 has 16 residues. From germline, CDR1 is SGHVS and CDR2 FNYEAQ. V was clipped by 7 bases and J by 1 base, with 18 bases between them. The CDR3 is CASTASTGSRTDTQYF. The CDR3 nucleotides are TGTGCCAGCACCGCATCGACGGGGTCCCGCACAGATACGCAGTATTTT.

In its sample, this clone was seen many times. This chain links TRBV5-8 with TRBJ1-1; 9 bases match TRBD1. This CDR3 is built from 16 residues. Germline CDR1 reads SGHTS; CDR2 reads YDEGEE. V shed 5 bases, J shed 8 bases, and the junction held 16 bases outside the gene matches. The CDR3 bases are TGTGCCAGCAGTTCAGGGACAGGGCGTCGTCCGTTGGAAGCTTTCTTT. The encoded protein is CASSSGTGRRPLEAFF.

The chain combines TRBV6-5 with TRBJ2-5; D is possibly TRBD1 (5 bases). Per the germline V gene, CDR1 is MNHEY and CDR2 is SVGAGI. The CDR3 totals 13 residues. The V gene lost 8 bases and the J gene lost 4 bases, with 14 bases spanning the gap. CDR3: CASRKRGGETQYF. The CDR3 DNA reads TGTGCCAGCCGTAAAAGGGGCGGAGAGACCCAGTACTTC.

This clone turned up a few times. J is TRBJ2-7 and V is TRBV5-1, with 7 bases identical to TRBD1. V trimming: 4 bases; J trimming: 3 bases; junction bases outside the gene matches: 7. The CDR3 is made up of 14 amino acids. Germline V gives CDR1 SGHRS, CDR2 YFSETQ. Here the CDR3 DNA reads TGCGCCAGCAGCGTGACAGGGAGCGGCTACGAGCAGTACTTC. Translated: CASSVTGSGYEQYF.

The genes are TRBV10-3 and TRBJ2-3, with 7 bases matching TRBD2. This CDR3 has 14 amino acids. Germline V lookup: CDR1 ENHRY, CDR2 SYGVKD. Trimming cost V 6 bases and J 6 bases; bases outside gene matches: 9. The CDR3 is CAIRSAGVVDTQYF. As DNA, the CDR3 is TGTGCCATCAGGTCGGCGGGAGTGGTGGATACGCAGTATTTT.

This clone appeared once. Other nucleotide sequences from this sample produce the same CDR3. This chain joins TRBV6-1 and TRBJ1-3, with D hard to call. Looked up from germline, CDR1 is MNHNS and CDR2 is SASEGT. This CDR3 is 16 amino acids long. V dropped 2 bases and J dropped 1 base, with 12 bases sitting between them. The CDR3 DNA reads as TGTGCCAGCAGTGAAAGGAGCGGCTCTTCTGGAAACACCATATATTTT. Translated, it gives CASSERSGSSGNTIYF.

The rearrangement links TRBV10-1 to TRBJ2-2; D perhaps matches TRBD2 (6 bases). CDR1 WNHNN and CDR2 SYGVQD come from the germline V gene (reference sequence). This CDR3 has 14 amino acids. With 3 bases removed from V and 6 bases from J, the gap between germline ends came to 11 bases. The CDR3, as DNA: TGCGCCAGCAGTGACACAGCGGGCGCCGGGGAGCTGTTTTTT. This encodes CASSDTAGAGELFF.

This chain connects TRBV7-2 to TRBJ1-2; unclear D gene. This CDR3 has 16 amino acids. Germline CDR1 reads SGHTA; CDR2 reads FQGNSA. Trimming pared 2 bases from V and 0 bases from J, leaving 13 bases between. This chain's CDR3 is CASSLSTVQANYGYTF. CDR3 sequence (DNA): TGTGCCAGCAGCTTATCAACAGTCCAAGCTAACTATGGCTACACCTTC.

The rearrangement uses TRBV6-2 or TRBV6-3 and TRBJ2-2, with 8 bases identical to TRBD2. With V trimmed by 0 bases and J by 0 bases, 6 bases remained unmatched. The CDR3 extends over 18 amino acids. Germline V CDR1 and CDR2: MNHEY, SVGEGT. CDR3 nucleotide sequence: TGTGCCAGCAGTTACTCGAACCCGGGGGGGCCGAACACCGGGGAGCTGTTTTTT. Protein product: CASSYSNPGGPNTGELFF.

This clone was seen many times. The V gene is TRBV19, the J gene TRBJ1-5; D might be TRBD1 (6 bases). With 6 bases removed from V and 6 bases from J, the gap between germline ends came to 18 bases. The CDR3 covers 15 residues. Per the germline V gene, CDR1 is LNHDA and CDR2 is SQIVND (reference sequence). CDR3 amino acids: CASRSLTGGGQPQHF. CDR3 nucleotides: TGTGCCAGTAGATCCTTGACAGGCGGCGGTCAGCCCCAGCATTTT.

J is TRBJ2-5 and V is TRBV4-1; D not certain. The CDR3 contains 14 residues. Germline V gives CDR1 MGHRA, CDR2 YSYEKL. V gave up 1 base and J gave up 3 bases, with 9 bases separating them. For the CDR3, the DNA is TGCGCCAGCAGCCAAGGAGGCGGAGAAGAGACCCAGTACTTC. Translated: CASSQGGGEETQYF.

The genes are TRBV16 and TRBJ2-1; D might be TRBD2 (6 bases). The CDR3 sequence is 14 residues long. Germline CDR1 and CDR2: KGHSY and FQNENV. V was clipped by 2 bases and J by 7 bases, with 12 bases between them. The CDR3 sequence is CASSQNSGANEQFF. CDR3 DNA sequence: TGTGCCAGCAGCCAAAACTCGGGAGCGAATGAGCAGTTCTTC. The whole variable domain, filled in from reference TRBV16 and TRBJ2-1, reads GEEVAQTPKHLVRGEGQKAKLYCAPIKGHSYVFWYQQVLKNEFKFLISFQNENVFDETGMPKERFSAKCLPNSPCSLEIQATKLEDSAVYFCASSQNSGANEQFFGPGTRLTVL.

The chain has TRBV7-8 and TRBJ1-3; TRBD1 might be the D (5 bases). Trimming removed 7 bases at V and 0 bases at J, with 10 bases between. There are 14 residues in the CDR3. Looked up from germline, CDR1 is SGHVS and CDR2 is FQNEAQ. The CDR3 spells CASTAGGSGNTIYF. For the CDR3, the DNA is TGTGCCAGCACGGCGGGGGGCTCTGGAAACACCATATATTTT.

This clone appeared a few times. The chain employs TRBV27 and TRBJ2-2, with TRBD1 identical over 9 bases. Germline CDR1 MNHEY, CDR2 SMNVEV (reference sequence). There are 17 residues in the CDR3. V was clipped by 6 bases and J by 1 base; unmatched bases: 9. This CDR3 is CASSSGRGQGNTGELFF. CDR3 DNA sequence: TGTGCCAGCAGCTCAGGCCGGGGACAGGGGAACACCGGGGAGCTGTTTTTT.

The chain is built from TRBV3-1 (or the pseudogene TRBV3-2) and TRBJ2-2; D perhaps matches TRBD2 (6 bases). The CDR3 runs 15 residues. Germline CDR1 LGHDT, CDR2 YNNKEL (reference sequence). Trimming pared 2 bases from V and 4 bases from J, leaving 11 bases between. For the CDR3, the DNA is TGTGCCAGCAGCCAAACGGGACTGATCACCGGGGAGCTGTTTTTT. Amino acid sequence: CASSQTGLITGELFF.

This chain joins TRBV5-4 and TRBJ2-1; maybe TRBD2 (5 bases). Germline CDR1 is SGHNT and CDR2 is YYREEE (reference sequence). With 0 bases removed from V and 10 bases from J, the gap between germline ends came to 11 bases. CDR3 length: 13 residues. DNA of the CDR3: TGTGCCAGCAGCTTGGGAGGGTTGGAGGAGCAGTTCTTC. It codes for CASSLGGLEEQFF.

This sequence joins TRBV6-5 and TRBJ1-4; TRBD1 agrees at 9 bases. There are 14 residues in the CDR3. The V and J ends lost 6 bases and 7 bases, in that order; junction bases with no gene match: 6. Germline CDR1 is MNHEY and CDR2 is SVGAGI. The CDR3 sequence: CASRGQGITEKLFF. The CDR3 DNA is TGTGCCAGCAGAGGACAGGGGATAACTGAAAAACTGTTTTTT.

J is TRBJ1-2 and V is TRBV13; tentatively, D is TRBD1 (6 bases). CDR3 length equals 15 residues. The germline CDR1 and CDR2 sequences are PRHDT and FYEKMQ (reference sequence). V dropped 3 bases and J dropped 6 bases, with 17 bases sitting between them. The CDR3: CASSFPVDRRHGYTF. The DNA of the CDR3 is TGTGCCAGCAGCTTCCCAGTTGACAGGAGGCATGGCTACACCTTC.

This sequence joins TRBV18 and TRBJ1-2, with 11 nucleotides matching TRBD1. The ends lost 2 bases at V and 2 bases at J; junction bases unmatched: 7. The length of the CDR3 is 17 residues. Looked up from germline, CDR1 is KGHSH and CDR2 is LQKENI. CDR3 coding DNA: TGTGCCAGCTCACCAGAGGGACAGGGGGTCCCCAACTATGGCTACACCTTC. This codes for CASSPEGQGVPNYGYTF. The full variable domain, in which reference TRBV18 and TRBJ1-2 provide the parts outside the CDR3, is NAGVMQNPRHLVRRRGQEARLRCSPMKGHSHVYWYRQLPEEGLKFMVYLQKENIIDESGMPKERFSAEFPKEGPSILRIQQVVRGDSAAYFCASSPEGQGVPNYGYTFGSGTRLTVV.

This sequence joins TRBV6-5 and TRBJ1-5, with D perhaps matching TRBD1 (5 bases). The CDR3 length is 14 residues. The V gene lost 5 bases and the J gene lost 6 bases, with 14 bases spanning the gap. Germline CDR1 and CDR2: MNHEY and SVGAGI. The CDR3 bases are TGTGCCAGCAGTAGGGGCGGGGGGATTCAGCCCCAGCATTTT. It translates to CASSRGGGIQPQHF.